This T cell receptor (beta chain) was recovered during a study of T-cell memory formation after mild COVID-19. TCRdb redid the calling of the 5' RACE reads with MiXCR, one entry per CDR3 protein. This sample has around 300,000 distinct CDR3 sequences, with less than 20% found just once. Per germline, CDR1 SEHNR and CDR2 FQNEAQ (reference sequence). This CDR3 has 16 residues. The V end lost 5 bases, the J end lost 3 bases, and 19 bases lay between the germline ends. This receptor was taken from a man between 18 and 35 years old who had mild COVID-19 (a few samples of this study predate the infection). Cell type and time point are not known. The sample was PBMCs or a T cell subset sorted from them (not recorded which). The genes are TRBV7-9 and TRBJ2-5; perhaps TRBD2 as D (6 bases). The CDR3: CASSPRHGTYKETQYF. DNA of the CDR3: TGTGCCAGCAGCCCCCGCCACGGGACTTACAAAGAGACCCAGTACTTC.